These 29 T cell receptor beta chains share one sample of origin, sequenced in a study of T cells in Graves' hyperthyroidism and ophthalmopathy. RNA transcripts provided the source from which TCR beta CDR3 regions were amplified. With the HTBI primer set, the TCR CDR3 went through a first round of RT-PCR. TCRdb passed the multiplex PCR reads through MiXCR, listing each CDR3 protein once. This sample yields more than 500,000 distinct CDR3 sequences, of which about 16% are seen a single time; around 28% belongs to the top ten. Specimen: blood. The receptor set was obtained from a woman under 40 with Graves' ophthalmopathy.

The chain uses TRBV19 and TRBJ1-2, with D uncertain. Trimming cost V 7 bases and J 5 bases, with 17 bases left between them. Germline-derived CDR1 and CDR2 are LNHDA and SQIVND (reference sequence). The CDR3 runs 14 residues. The CDR3 protein is CASTRPGFIYGYTF. In DNA form, the CDR3 reads TGTGCCAGTACCAGGCCCGGCTTTATTTATGGCTACACCTTC.

This clonotype was seen only a few times. The rearrangement uses TRBV29-1 and TRBJ2-3; 12 bases fit TRBD1. The CDR3 is made up of 15 amino acids. V trimming: 6 bases; J trimming: 5 bases; junction bases outside the gene matches: 9. Germline lookup yields CDR1 SQVTM and CDR2 ANQGSEA. DNA for the CDR3: TGCAGCGTCTTAAAGGGACAGGGGGCTTTAGATACGCAGTATTTT. Translating it yields CSVLKGQGALDTQYF.

This clonotype occurred many times. V is TRBV9 and J is TRBJ2-5, with a tentative D call TRBD2 (6 bases). Germline V gene lookup returns CDR1 SGDLS and CDR2 YYNGEE. The CDR3 has 16 residues. The germline V and J ends were trimmed by 0 bases and 0 bases, with 12 bases remaining between them. In DNA, the CDR3 is TGTGCCAGCAGCGTAGGACCCAGCGGGTACCAAGAGACCCAGTACTTC. It specifies CASSVGPSGYQETQYF. Together with reference TRBV9 and TRBJ2-5, the CDR3 gives the full variable domain: DSGVTQTPKHLITATGQRVTLRCSPRSGDLSVYWYQQSLDQGLQFLIQYYNGEERAKGNILERFSAQQFPDLHSELNLSSLELGDSALYFCASSVGPSGYQETQYFGPGTRLLVL.

CDR3 sequence (DNA): TGTGCCTCCGGGGGGACTGGCACAGATACGCAGTATTTT. Translation gives CASGGTGTDTQYF. The chain recombines TRBV6-2 or TRBV6-3 with TRBJ2-3; TRBD2 aligns across 7 bases. The germline V gene encodes CDR1 MNHEY and CDR2 SVGEGT. With 11 bases clipped from V and 1 base from J, the junction kept 6 bases outside the gene matches. The CDR3 spans 13 residues.

This clonotype occurred a few times. The V and J genes are TRBV5-1 and TRBJ2-7; 9 bases agree with TRBD2. The CDR3 is 15 amino acids. The junction had 3 bases not matched to a gene; V was cut back by 0 bases and J by 2 bases. CDR1 SGHRS and CDR2 YFSETQ come from the germline V gene. CDR3 region: CASSLALAGTYEQYF. For the CDR3, the DNA is TGCGCCAGCAGCTTGGCCCTAGCGGGAACCTACGAGCAGTACTTC.

The V call is TRBV19, the J call TRBJ1-5; D is unresolved. V was clipped by 3 bases and J by 1 base, with 10 bases between them. The CDR3 loop spans 15 amino acids. The germline V gene encodes CDR1 LNHDA and CDR2 SQIVND (reference sequence). CDR3 nucleotide sequence: TGTGCCAGTAGTATGACCCAGCAGAGCAATCAGCCCCAGCATTTT. Protein product: CASSMTQQSNQPQHF.

Only a few counts were recorded for this clonotype. This chain links TRBV7-2 with TRBJ1-3, with TRBD1 matching over 11 bases. J lost 3 bases, V lost 4 bases, and 2 bases had no gene match. CDR1 is SGHTA, CDR2 FQGNSA, per germline. This CDR3 region has 15 residues. The CDR3 bases are TGTGCCAGCAGCTGGACAGGGGGCGGTGGAAACACCATATATTTT. This encodes CASSWTGGGGNTIYF.

This sequence joins TRBV19 and TRBJ1-3, with 10 nucleotides matching TRBD1. V lost 5 bases and J lost 3; bases outside the gene matches: 7. Germline V gene lookup returns CDR1 LNHDA and CDR2 SQIVND (reference sequence). The CDR3 is made up of 16 amino acids. The CDR3 sequence is CASSPTGTGVGNTIYF. In nucleotides, the CDR3 is TGTGCCAGTAGTCCGACCGGGACAGGGGTTGGAAACACCATATATTTT.

This chain links TRBV5-1 with TRBJ2-1; D is possibly TRBD2 (6 bases). The V and J ends lost 2 bases and 8 bases respectively, with 17 bases between them. Germline V gene sequence: CDR1 SGHRS, CDR2 YFSETQ. This CDR3 is 15 amino acids long. The CDR3 nucleotides are TGCGCCAGCAGCTTTATGGCAGGGACTCTCGATGAGCAGTTCTTC. This gives the protein CASSFMAGTLDEQFF.

This clonotype was observed many times. This rearrangement joins TRBV30 to TRBJ1-2; 7 bases line up with TRBD1. This CDR3 region has 14 residues. J gave up 4 bases and V 3 bases, and 8 bases lay outside the gene matches. Germline values: CDR1 GTSNPN, CDR2 SVGIG (reference sequence). The CDR3 DNA follows: TGTGCCTGGAGGCCGGGACAGCTATTCTATGGCTACACCTTC. It codes for CAWRPGQLFYGYTF.

This clonotype was seen many times. The gene calls are TRBV7-9 and TRBJ2-5; 10 nucleotides agree with TRBD2. The junction had 13 bases not matched to a gene; V was cut back by 5 bases and J by 4 bases. Germline V lookup: CDR1 SEHNR, CDR2 FQNEAQ (reference sequence). The CDR3 runs 17 residues. Written as DNA, the CDR3 is TGTGCCAGCAGCCTACTGTCTAGCGGGAGCGCCATAGAGACCCAGTACTTC. Amino acids: CASSLLSSGSAIETQYF.

This clonotype was detected only a few times. The gene calls are TRBV6-2 or TRBV6-3 and TRBJ2-7; a possible D gene is TRBD2 (5 bases). The germline gives CDR1 MNHEY, CDR2 SVGEGT. CDR3 length: 15 amino acids. V was cut by 2 bases and J by 1 base, with 12 bases left in between. In DNA, the CDR3 is TGTGCCAGCAGTTACGCTCTAGCAGCATCCTACGAGCAGTACTTC. Encoded protein: CASSYALAASYEQYF.

This rearrangement joins TRBV28 to TRBJ2-3; tentative D call: TRBD1 (5 bases). The V gene's germline CDR1 is MDHEN and CDR2 SYDVKM. V was trimmed by 4 bases and J by 2 bases, leaving 16 bases between them. The CDR3 runs 16 residues. CDR3 protein: CASSSPSQVDTDTQYF. The DNA for the CDR3 is TGTGCCAGCAGTTCCCCCTCACAGGTTGACACAGATACGCAGTATTTT.

This clonotype was found many times. The CDR3 sequence is CSAESPWGLADLNEQFF. CDR3 nucleotides: TGCAGTGCCGAATCCCCTTGGGGACTAGCGGATCTCAATGAGCAGTTCTTC. The rearrangement uses TRBV20-1 and TRBJ2-1; 11 nucleotides agree with TRBD2. Trimming at V came to 6 bases and at J to 6 bases, leaving 16 bases not matched to a gene. The germline V gene has CDR1 DFQATT and CDR2 SNEGSKA (reference sequence). The CDR3 loop spans 17 amino acids.

This clonotype was detected many times. The CDR3 region has the DNA TGCAGTGAGGGGTTTGGGGGGGCTGAGGTGACCCAGTACTTC. It yields the protein CSEGFGGAEVTQYF. The chain recombines TRBV20-1 with TRBJ2-5; D might be TRBD2 (7 bases). This CDR3 has 14 amino acids. V was clipped by 7 bases and J by 7 bases, with 22 bases between them. CDR1 and CDR2 (germline): DFQATT, SNEGSKA (reference sequence).

In its sample, this clonotype was seen many times. The genes are TRBV20-1 and TRBJ2-5; D possibly uses TRBD1 or TRBD2 (5 bases each). V was clipped by 3 bases and J by 1 base, with 15 bases between them. The CDR3 covers 15 residues. Germline CDR1 DFQATT, CDR2 SNEGSKA (reference sequence). Here the CDR3 reads CSARVFGALQETQYF. In DNA form, the CDR3 reads TGCAGTGCTAGGGTCTTCGGGGCCCTCCAAGAGACCCAGTACTTC.

Ten or more counts support this clonotype. The chain employs TRBV28 and TRBJ2-3, with TRBD2 matching 10 bases. This CDR3 region has 17 residues. Germline V gene sequence: CDR1 MDHEN, CDR2 SYDVKM. With 0 bases clipped from V and 2 bases from J, the junction kept 5 bases outside the gene matches. This chain's CDR3 is CASSLWGLAGDTDTQYF. The CDR3 bases are TGTGCCAGCAGTTTATGGGGCCTAGCGGGAGACACAGATACGCAGTATTTT.

This clonotype was recorded at least ten times. V and J are TRBV29-1 and TRBJ1-2, with TRBD1 identical over 7 bases. Germline V lookup: CDR1 SQVTM, CDR2 ANQGSEA. CDR3 length: 13 residues. The V gene end was trimmed by 7 bases and the J gene end by 5 bases; junction bases not matched to a gene: 10. Here the CDR3 DNA reads TGCAGCGGGGGGACAGAGACCTCTTATGGCTACACCTTC. It codes for CSGGTETSYGYTF.

The V call is TRBV11-2, the J call TRBJ1-6, with 10 bases identical to TRBD1. Germline V gene data show CDR1 as SGHAT and CDR2 as FQNNGV. CDR3 length equals 15 residues. The junction had 5 bases not matched to a gene; V was cut back by 0 bases and J by 12 bases. CDR3 DNA: TGTGCCAGCAGCTTAGAGACAGGGGGCTGGGAACCCCTCCACTTT. Its translation is CASSLETGGWEPLHF.

The table lists this clonotype with a few counts. The chain has TRBV27 and TRBJ2-3; 9 nucleotides line up with TRBD1. V lost 5 bases and J lost 0; bases outside the gene matches: 6. Looked up from germline, CDR1 is MNHEY and CDR2 is SMNVEV (reference sequence). There are 16 residues in the CDR3. DNA for the CDR3: TGTGCCAGCAGTCGAAGGACAGGGGCGAGCACAGATACGCAGTATTTT. Translated, it gives CASSRRTGASTDTQYF.

This clonotype was counted at least ten times. The chain couples TRBV27 to TRBJ2-7, with a weak D call TRBD1 (8 bases). CDR1 MNHEY and CDR2 SMNVEV come from the germline V gene (reference sequence). This CDR3 contains 16 residues. V was clipped by 4 bases and J by 5 bases, with 21 bases between them. The CDR3 sequence is CASSYRLGQGGHEQYF. Here the CDR3 DNA reads TGTGCCAGCAGTTACCGGCTCGGACAGGGAGGGCACGAGCAGTACTTC.

In DNA form, the CDR3 reads TGCGCCAGCAGCCAAGATGCGGCAGGGGGTCGTTCACCCCTCCACTTT. This gives the protein CASSQDAAGGRSPLHF. The chain uses TRBV4-3 and TRBJ1-6; TRBD1 agrees at 7 bases. Germline V gene data show CDR1 as LGHNA and CDR2 as YSLEER. There are 16 residues in the CDR3. Losses at the gene ends were 0 bases for V and 9 bases for J; bases not matched to a gene: 8.

This clonotype occurred many times. CDR3 amino acids: CASSTSGYTGELFF. DNA of the CDR3: TGTGCCAGCAGCACTAGCGGGTACACCGGGGAGCTGTTTTTT. The V call is TRBV5-5, the J call TRBJ2-2, with 9 bases that match TRBD2. The CDR3 is made up of 14 amino acids. Germline V gene sequence: CDR1 SGHKS, CDR2 YYEKEE (reference sequence). V was pared by 4 bases and J by 3 bases, with 1 base of the junction left unmatched.

This clonotype has a handful of counts. The V call is TRBV7-2, the J call TRBJ2-1; D is uncertain. The CDR3 runs 15 residues. Per germline, CDR1 SGHTA and CDR2 FQGNSA. Deletions cut 5 bases from V and 5 bases from J, with 16 bases between. Here the CDR3 reads CASSLVSAFDNEQFF. CDR3 DNA sequence: TGTGCCAGCAGCCTCGTGAGTGCTTTCGACAATGAGCAGTTCTTC.

This clonotype was counted many times. V usage is TRBV3-1 and J usage is TRBJ2-3, with TRBD2 matching over 9 bases. This CDR3 has 17 residues. Trimming at V came to 4 bases and at J to 2 bases, leaving 10 bases not matched to a gene. The germline gives CDR1 LGHDT, CDR2 YNNKEL (reference sequence). CDR3 amino acids: CASSPLMTSGFTDTQYF. CDR3 in DNA: TGTGCCAGCAGCCCTCTAATGACTAGCGGTTTCACAGATACGCAGTATTTT.

This clonotype was seen a single time. The V and J genes are TRBV2 and TRBJ2-4; TRBD2 is a possible D gene (5 bases). Germline CDR1 is SNHLY and CDR2 is FYNNEI. This CDR3 is built from 16 residues. The V end lost 1 base, the J end lost 0 bases, and 10 bases lay between the germline ends. The CDR3 spells CASSEGTLLAKNIQYF. The CDR3 bases are TGTGCCAGCAGTGAAGGGACTCTCCTAGCCAAAAACATTCAGTACTTC.

The chain carries TRBV6-2 or TRBV6-3 and TRBJ2-5, with 7 bases identical to TRBD2. The CDR3 has 13 amino acids. V shed 8 bases, J shed 5 bases, and the junction held 8 bases outside the gene matches. The germline CDR1 and CDR2 sequences are MNHEY and SVGEGT. CDR3 loop: CASSREAWETQYF. The CDR3 DNA reads TGTGCCAGCTCCCGGGAGGCTTGGGAGACCCAGTACTTC.

This clonotype was seen a handful of times. This rearrangement joins TRBV10-3 to TRBJ1-4; D remains unclear. Germline V gene lookup returns CDR1 ENHRY and CDR2 SYGVKD. The V end lost 2 bases, the J end lost 2 bases, and 15 bases lay between the germline ends. The CDR3 has 17 residues. CDR3 amino acids: CAISEEGGRGTNEKLFF. The CDR3 DNA is TGTGCCATCAGTGAGGAAGGTGGCCGAGGGACTAATGAAAAACTGTTTTTT.

This clonotype is a singleton in its sample. It may be a read error: a sequence one base away is much more abundant. The rearrangement joins TRBV7-9 to TRBJ1-1; the match to TRBD1 covers 7 bases. Germline CDR1 reads SEHNR; CDR2 reads FQNEAQ (reference sequence). This CDR3 contains 13 residues. In DNA form, the CDR3 reads TGTGCCAGCGGCTTAGAGGGGGCCACTGAAGCTTTCTTT. Protein product: CASGLEGATEAFF.